Shown below are 23 T cell receptor beta chains from a single sample sequenced in a study of beta chain features in type 1 diabetes. All of the isolated RNA was reverse transcribed, so expressed TCRB transcripts were sequenced. TCRdb's table, derived via immunoSEQ multiplex PCR, lists solely in-frame clones and lacks some. The sample shows 150,000 or so clones, about a tenth of them seen only once. The specimen was central memory CD4+ T cells from blood. These receptors all come from a man aged 18 to 29 in good health.

This clone was counted between two and nine times. The chain links TRBV9 to TRBJ2-7; D is ambiguous. Germline CDR1 and CDR2: SGDLS and YYNGEE. The CDR3 extends over 14 amino acids. V lost 1 base and J 1 base, leaving 9 bases between the germline ends. CDR3 DNA: TGTGCCAGCAGCGTACTTCCTGAGTCCTACGAGCAGTACTTC. Protein product: CASSVLPESYEQYF. The whole variable domain, filled in from reference TRBV9 and TRBJ2-7, reads DSGVTQTPKHLITATGQRVTLRCSPRSGDLSVYWYQQSLDQGLQFLIQYYNGEERAKGNILERFSAQQFPDLHSELNLSSLELGDSALYFCASSVLPESYEQYFGPGTRLTVT.

The chain carries TRBV5-4 and TRBJ2-3; D is perhaps TRBD2 (5 bases). Germline CDR1 and CDR2: SGHNT and YYREEE (reference sequence). V was cut by 4 bases and J by 2 bases, with 14 bases left in between. The CDR3 covers 15 residues. Here the CDR3 reads CASSPRRLATDTQYF. The CDR3 DNA is TGTGCCAGCAGCCCCCGGCGGCTAGCCACAGATACGCAGTATTTT.

V usage is TRBV4-3 and J usage is TRBJ2-7; TRBD2 matches at 8 bases. Per germline, CDR1 LGHNA and CDR2 YSLEER. V lost 1 base, J lost 2 bases, and 4 bases stayed unmatched. CDR3 length equals 15 residues. DNA for the CDR3: TGCGCCAGCAGCCAAGCCCCGGGGGGGACCTACGAGCAGTACTTC. The encoded protein is CASSQAPGGTYEQYF.

The chain combines TRBV30 with TRBJ1-6; D remains ambiguous. V lost 3 bases and J lost 9, with 6 bases in between. This CDR3 is 11 amino acids long. Germline lookup yields CDR1 GTSNPN and CDR2 SVGIG (reference sequence). The CDR3 loop is CAWRTSSPLHF. As DNA, the CDR3 is TGTGCCTGGAGGACATCTTCACCCCTCCACTTT.

The genes are TRBV7-8 and TRBJ2-1; D uncertain. Trimming pared 3 bases from V and 6 bases from J, leaving 9 bases between. The CDR3 is 13 amino acids. Germline CDR1 is SGHVS and CDR2 is FQNEAQ. This CDR3 reads CASSFGPSNEQFF. Here the CDR3 DNA reads TGTGCCAGCAGCTTTGGTCCGAGCAATGAGCAGTTCTTC.

This rearrangement joins TRBV6-6 to TRBJ2-1, with 9 nucleotides matching TRBD1. Germline V gives CDR1 MNHNY, CDR2 SVGAGI (reference sequence). V lost 10 bases and J lost 0; bases outside the gene matches: 7. The CDR3 extends over 15 amino acids. Written as DNA, the CDR3 is TGTGCCATCGGGATGGGACAGGGCTCCTACAATGAGCAGTTCTTC. Protein product: CAIGMGQGSYNEQFF.

There are a few counts of this clone. The DNA of the CDR3 is TGTGCCAGCAGTGGTGGTGTGGCCTCCTACGAGCAGTACTTC. Protein product: CASSGGVASYEQYF. This chain uses TRBV6-6 with TRBJ2-7; D is undetermined. The V gene lost 5 bases and the J gene lost 0 bases, with 11 bases spanning the gap. The germline CDR1 and CDR2 sequences are MNHNY and SVGAGI (reference sequence). This CDR3 has 14 amino acids.

The genes are TRBV11-2 and TRBJ2-2, with 9 bases that match TRBD2. The CDR3 is 16 amino acids. V shed 11 bases and J 0 bases; nucleotides not matched to a gene: 10. The germline V gene encodes CDR1 SGHAT and CDR2 FQNNGV. Here the CDR3 reads CAGSGTSRANTGELFF. The CDR3 nucleotides are TGTGCCGGATCCGGGACTAGCCGTGCGAACACCGGGGAGCTGTTTTTT.

The gene calls are TRBV9 and TRBJ2-5; possibly TRBD2 for D (7 bases). The CDR3 is made up of 16 amino acids. The germline V gene encodes CDR1 SGDLS and CDR2 YYNGEE. V was pared by 4 bases and J by 2 bases, with 18 bases between. The CDR3 spells CASSHGHREGQETQYF. The CDR3 DNA sequence: TGTGCCAGCAGCCATGGGCACAGGGAGGGTCAAGAGACCCAGTACTTC.

This clone was picked up a small number of times. The gene calls are TRBV7-9 and TRBJ2-2; no clear D gene. V was cut by 0 bases and J by 1 base, with 9 bases left in between. Germline CDR1 SEHNR, CDR2 FQNEAQ (reference sequence). The CDR3 has 16 amino acids. CDR3: CASSLASAGNTGELFF. CDR3 coding DNA: TGTGCCAGCAGCTTAGCGTCGGCAGGGAACACCGGGGAGCTGTTTTTT.

This clone was seen a few times. The CDR3 reads CASSPNPTSGVYNEQFF. CDR3 nucleotide sequence: TGCGCCAGCAGCCCTAACCCGACTAGCGGGGTTTACAATGAGCAGTTCTTC. V usage is TRBV4-3 and J usage is TRBJ2-1, with 11 bases lining up with TRBD2. CDR1 is LGHNA and CDR2 is YSLEER in the germline V gene. The length of the CDR3 is 17 residues. J gave up 4 bases and V 4 bases, and 9 bases lay outside the gene matches.

The CDR3 here is CASSQAGGTDTQYF. The DNA for the CDR3 is TGCGCCAGCAGCCAAGCAGGGGGCACAGATACGCAGTATTTT. The rearrangement uses TRBV4-3 and TRBJ2-3; perhaps TRBD1 as D (6 bases). The CDR3 runs 14 residues. V dropped 1 base and J dropped 1 base, with 6 bases sitting between them. Germline CDR1 and CDR2: LGHNA and YSLEER.

Only a few counts were recorded for this clone. This rearrangement joins TRBV6-5 to TRBJ2-7; no firm D call. The V and J ends lost 5 bases and 6 bases respectively, with 11 bases between them. This CDR3 spans 12 amino acids. The germline CDR1 and CDR2 sequences are MNHEY and SVGAGI. CDR3 DNA sequence: TGTGCCAGCAGTGAGCGCACGGGCGAGCAGTACTTC. Protein product: CASSERTGEQYF.

This chain links TRBV4-3 with TRBJ2-5; D not certain. The better agreement between TRBJ2-7 and the DNA end casts doubt on the J call. Germline V lookup: CDR1 LGHNA, CDR2 YSLEER. The CDR3 loop spans 13 amino acids. The CDR3 loop reads CASSQQSGYEQYF. The CDR3 coding sequence is TGCGCCAGCAGCCAGCAGTCAGGCTACGAGCAGTACTTC.

The V gene is TRBV6-5, the J gene TRBJ1-6; D not resolved. The V end lost 5 bases, the J end lost 14 bases, and 19 bases lay between the germline ends. The CDR3 spans 14 residues. In germline, CDR1 is MNHEY, CDR2 SVGAGI. This CDR3 reads CASSPLSGKRTLHF. As DNA, the CDR3 is TGTGCCAGCAGTCCACTCTCGGGAAAGAGGACCCTCCACTTT.

The J gene is TRBJ1-4, the V gene TRBV15, with 9 bases lining up with TRBD1. V shed 3 bases, J shed 7 bases, and the junction held 12 bases outside the gene matches. The CDR3 spans 17 residues. In germline, CDR1 is LNHNV, CDR2 YYDKDF (reference sequence). For the CDR3, the DNA is TGTGCCACCAGCAGTACAGGGGGCGCGGGTCCGCGTGAAAAACTGTTTTTT. This codes for CATSSTGGAGPREKLFF. Based on the CDR3 plus reference TRBV15 and TRBJ1-4, the full variable domain is DAMVIQNPRYQVTQFGKPVTLSCSQTLNHNVMYWYQQKSSQAPKLLFHYYDKDFNNEADTPDNFQSRRPNTSFCFLDIRSPGLGDTAMYLCATSSTGGAGPREKLFFGSGTQLSVL.

This rearrangement joins TRBV4-1 to TRBJ2-3; D is possibly TRBD2 (5 bases). The V gene lost 1 base and the J gene lost 1 base, with 9 bases spanning the gap. Germline V CDR1 and CDR2: MGHRA, YSYEKL. The CDR3 extends over 15 amino acids. The CDR3 nucleotides read TGCGCCAGCAGCCAAGTCGGGGTAGGCACAGATACGCAGTATTTT. Translated: CASSQVGVGTDTQYF.

This clone was counted between two and nine times. V gene TRBV5-4 combines with J gene TRBJ2-3; the match to TRBD2 covers 13 bases. With V trimmed by 3 bases and J by 0 bases, 7 bases remained unmatched. The CDR3 extends over 18 amino acids. Germline CDR1 SGHNT, CDR2 YYREEE (reference sequence). This CDR3 is CASSSGTSGVTSTDTQYF. CDR3 bases: TGTGCCAGCAGCTCCGGGACTAGCGGGGTGACTAGCACAGATACGCAGTATTTT. Based on the CDR3 plus reference TRBV5-4 and TRBJ2-3, the full variable domain is ETGVTQSPTHLIKTRGQQVTLRCSSQSGHNTVSWYQQALGQGPQFIFQYYREEENGRGNFPPRFSGLQFPNYSSELNVNALELDDSALYLCASSSGTSGVTSTDTQYFGPGTRLTVL.

This clone has only a few counts. This chain uses TRBV4-3 with TRBJ2-3; tentatively, D is TRBD2 (7 bases). V was cut by 1 base and J by 4 bases, with 15 bases left in between. This CDR3 is 16 amino acids long. CDR1 and CDR2 from the germline V gene are LGHNA and YSLEER. The CDR3, as DNA: TGCGCCAGCAGCCAAGGGGGGGGGCCGGGGGCAGATACGCAGTATTTT. It encodes CASSQGGGPGADTQYF.

V and J are TRBV5-4 and TRBJ2-5; 7 bases align to TRBD1. The CDR3 runs to 16 residues. The J segment lost 3 bases and the V segment lost 4 bases, leaving 12 bases of the junction unmatched. Germline V lookup: CDR1 SGHNT, CDR2 YYREEE (reference sequence). The CDR3 DNA reads TGTGCCAGCAGCCCTCCCGACAGGGTCGGTAAAGAGACCCAGTACTTC. Protein: CASSPPDRVGKETQYF.

As concerns this clone: Other DNA sequences in this specimen translate into the identical CDR3. CDR3 DNA: TGTGCCAGCAGTCCCGGGACAGTATATGGCTACACCTTC. The encoded protein is CASSPGTVYGYTF. The J gene is TRBJ1-2, the V gene TRBV6-5; 7 bases line up with TRBD1. CDR3 size: 13 residues. Looked up from germline, CDR1 is MNHEY and CDR2 is SVGAGI. Trimming at V came to 5 bases and at J to 5 bases, leaving 5 bases not matched to a gene.

The chain links TRBV5-1 to TRBJ2-2, with a tentative D call TRBD1 (6 bases). There are 15 residues in the CDR3. Germline CDR1 and CDR2: SGHRS and YFSETQ. V dropped 2 bases and J dropped 7 bases, with 15 bases sitting between them. Here the CDR3 DNA reads TGCGCCAGCAGCTTAACAGGGAGATCAAGCGGGGAGCTGTTTTTT. It translates to CASSLTGRSSGELFF.

The chain links TRBV25-1 to TRBJ2-3; 9 bases fit TRBD2. Germline assignment: CDR1 MGHDK and CDR2 SYGVNS. After removal of 4 bases from V and 4 bases from J, the junction contained 9 bases not matched to a gene. The CDR3 is 16 amino acids. In nucleotides, the CDR3 is TGTGCCAGCAGTGTACATCCGCGGGGGGGAGCAGATACGCAGTATTTT. As protein: CASSVHPRGGADTQYF.